This T cell receptor beta chain was observed in a study of follicular helper T cells after annual influenza vaccination. Sequenced by immunoSEQ multiplex PCR; TCRdb stores in-frame clones only, minus some. The table has approximately 15,000 clones, roughly 80% seen once. The length of the CDR3 is 21 residues. V was pared by 4 bases and J by 0 bases, with 23 bases of the junction left unmatched. CDR1 is SGHVS and CDR2 is FQNEAQ in the germline V gene. Time point given: 2015-2016 season, pre-vaccination. J is TRBJ2-7 and V is TRBV7-8; TRBD1 aligns across 8 bases. The material sequenced was CXCR5- memory CD4+ T cells sorted from blood, taken on the day of influenza vaccination. The origin of this receptor is an adult who received the influenza vaccine. Here the CDR3 reads CASSSPGIRTGNERSSYEQYF. The CDR3 DNA reads TGTGCCAGCAGCTCCCCCGGTATAAGGACAGGGAACGAGAGGAGCTCCTACGAGCAGTACTTC.